Listed below are T cell receptor beta chains from one sample, sequenced in a study of blood T cell repertoires in COVID-19. Produced via immunoSEQ multiplex PCR; TCRdb's table is partial and in-frame only. The table lists approximately 210,000 clones, about 82% of them singletons. Sequenced sample: peripheral blood. These receptor sequences come from a man between 60 and 75 years old with COVID-19, enrolled during active disease. Each CDR3 is given with its conserved first and last residue. The D gene is left open where the match is weak. Rows give clone size only sometimes, using once, few, many, or a class for an expanded clone.

>TRBJ1-6|TRBV7-2|-|-
TGTGCCAGCAGCTTACAAAAACATTACAATTCACCCCTCCACTTT
CASSLQKHYNSPLHF
>TRBJ1-2|TRBV2|-|-
TGTGCCAGCACTGAACGGGGAACCTATGGCTACACCTTC
CASTERGTYGYTF
>TRBJ2-1|TRBV29-1|-|once
TGCAGCGTTCAACCCACAGGGCCCAATGAGCAGTTCTTC
CSVQPTGPNEQFF
>TRBJ2-7|TRBV13|-|-
TGTGCCAGCAGCTCGAAACCCGGGGAGCAGTACTTC
CASSSKPGEQYF
>TRBJ2-5|TRBV2|TRBD1|once
TGTGCCACAAACGAAGGGGGCCGCTTTGGAGAGACCCAGTACTTC
CATNEGGRFGETQYF
>TRBJ2-1|TRBV6-5|-|-
TGTGCCAGCAGCACGTCGGGGAACTACAATGAGCAGTTCTTC
CASSTSGNYNEQFF
>TRBJ1-2|TRBV24-1|-|-
TGTGCCACCAGTGATCTTCGTGTAGTTTATGGCTACACCTTC
CATSDLRVVYGYTF
>TRBJ1-6|TRBV5-6|TRBD1|once
TGTGCCAGCAGCTTTGCGACAGGGTACATGTCTGATTCACCCCTCCACTTT
CASSFATGYMSDSPLHF
>TRBJ1-6|TRBV11-2|TRBD1|-
TGTGCCAGCAGCCTCGGACAGGTCCTTAATTCACCCCTCCACTTT
CASSLGQVLNSPLHF
>TRBJ1-2|TRBV10-3|-|-
TGTGCCATCAGCTCTATGGGAGGGGCTGGTGATGGCTACACCTTC
CAISSMGGAGDGYTF
>TRBJ2-1|TRBV28|TRBD1|-
TGTGCCAGCAGCCGACCCTTACAGGGGGCCCCTAAGGGGCAGTTCTTC
CASSRPLQGAPKGQFF
>TRBJ1-1|TRBV3-1/TRBV3-2|-|-
TGTGCCAGCAGCCATCAGGGACAAACGAACACTGAAGCTTTCTTT
CASSHQGQTNTEAFF
>TRBJ2-7|TRBV11-3|-|-
TGTGCCAGCAGCTTAGGGGCACTCAGCTCCTACGAGCAGTACTTC
CASSLGALSSYEQYF